The present T cell receptor (beta chain) was sequenced within a study of radiation and T cells in renal cell carcinoma. The wider study: Nephrectomy followed 15 Gy stereotactic body radiation by 4 weeks.

Overall study results and limits: No pretreatment tumor biopsies were available for baseline clonotypes. In blood, top tumor clones expanded by 2 weeks, shrinking by 4.

Note on this clone: Antigen: not known.

The method was immunoSEQ multiplex PCR; TCRdb's version includes in-frame clones alone and lacks a portion of them. Of about 49,000 clones in the sample, 80% were seen once. Unmatched junction bases numbered 12, after V lost 6 bases and J lost 3 bases. CDR3 length: 15 residues. Germline lookup yields CDR1 GTSNPN and CDR2 SVGIG (reference sequence). Indicated time point: blood 2 weeks post-SBRT. The treatment here: 15 Gy SBRT to primary tumor, nephrectomy 4 weeks later. Blood was sampled at baseline, 2 weeks and 4 weeks after SBRT. This receptor was taken from a woman in her seventies with renal cell carcinoma. The V and J genes are TRBV30 and TRBJ1-2, with 8 bases matching TRBD1. The sample was blood, taken from a patient whose treatment included radiotherapy and nephrectomy. The CDR3 reads CACLPTGEGDYGYTF. The DNA for the CDR3 is TGTGCCTGCCTCCCGACAGGGGAGGGCGACTATGGCTACACCTTC.